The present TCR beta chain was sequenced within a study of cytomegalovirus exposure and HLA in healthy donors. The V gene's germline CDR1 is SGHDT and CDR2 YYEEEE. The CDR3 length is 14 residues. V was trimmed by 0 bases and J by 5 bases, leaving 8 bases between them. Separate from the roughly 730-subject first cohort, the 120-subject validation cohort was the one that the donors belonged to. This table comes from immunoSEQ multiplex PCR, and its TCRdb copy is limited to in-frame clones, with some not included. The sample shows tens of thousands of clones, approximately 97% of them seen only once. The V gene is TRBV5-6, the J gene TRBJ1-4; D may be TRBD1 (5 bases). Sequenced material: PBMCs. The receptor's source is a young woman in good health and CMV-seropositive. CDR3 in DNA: TGTGCCAGCAGCTTGGGACAGCCGAATGAAAAACTGTTTTTT. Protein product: CASSLGQPNEKLFF.